A selection of T cell receptor beta chains follows, all from one sample in a study of graft-versus-host responses after intestinal transplantation. Some clones are missing from TCRdb's copy, which holds only in-frame ones; the method was immunoSEQ multiplex PCR. The table has roughly 100,000 clones, about 90% seen once; the top ten hold roughly 1%. These TCRs' antigens remain unknown. The source material was unstimulated CD4+ T cells sorted from spleen or lymph node cells, sampled before intestinal transplant. The receptors originated from a human donor who received an intestinal transplant. CDR3s include the opening cysteine and the closing phenylalanine or tryptophan. A D gene is named only where the DNA matches it firmly. Expanded clones get a size class; other rows say once, few or many, or leave the size out.

J gene | V gene | D gene | clone size | CDR3 protein | CDR3 DNA
TRBJ2-1 | TRBV4-1 | TRBD1 | NA | CASSQPKGQAISYEQFF | TGCGCCAGCAGCCAACCCAAGGGACAGGCCATATCCTATGAGCAGTTCTTC
TRBJ2-1 | TRBV27 | NA | NA | CASSPNLGFSYNEQFF | TGTGCCAGCAGTCCCAACCTGGGGTTCTCCTACAATGAGCAGTTCTTC
TRBJ2-4 | TRBV7-9 | NA | NA | CASSLGLAAKNIQYF | TGTGCCAGCAGCTTAGGGCTAGCGGCCAAAAACATTCAGTACTTC
TRBJ1-4 | TRBV30 | NA | NA | CAWSVLTGINEKLFF | TGTGCCTGGAGTGTACTTACAGGGATTAATGAAAAACTGTTTTTT
TRBJ1-2 | TRBV5-3 | TRBD1 | NA | CARSFETGNYGYTF | TGTGCCAGAAGCTTCGAGACAGGGAACTATGGCTACACCTTC
TRBJ1-2 | TRBV28 | NA | NA | CASSRGLYGYTF | TGTGCCAGCAGTCGTGGACTCTATGGCTACACCTTC
TRBJ2-1 | TRBV7-3 | NA | NA | CASSLSRSNEQFF | TGTGCCAGCAGCTTATCTAGGTCAAATGAGCAGTTCTTC
TRBJ1-2 | TRBV7-9 | NA | NA | CASSLAGGPYYGYTF | TGTGCCAGCAGCTTAGCGGGCGGACCGTACTATGGCTACACCTTC
TRBJ2-3 | TRBV27 | TRBD2 | NA | CASSPVASGSGSLDTQYF | TGTGCCAGCAGCCCCGTGGCGTCGGGTAGCGGGAGTTTAGATACGCAGTATTTT
TRBJ2-2 | TRBV19 | TRBD2 | once | CASSRTSGNTGELFF | TGTGCCAGTAGTAGGACTAGCGGGAACACCGGGGAGCTGTTTTTT
TRBJ2-3 | TRBV10-1 | NA | NA | CASSEFGPTDTQYF | TGCGCCAGCAGTGAGTTCGGCCCCACAGATACGCAGTATTTT
TRBJ2-5 | TRBV2 | NA | NA | CASKGPGQETQYF | TGTGCCAGCAAAGGACCCGGCCAAGAGACCCAGTACTTC
TRBJ1-1 | TRBV11-2 | NA | NA | CASSPRWGNTEAFF | TGTGCCAGCAGCCCCCGGTGGGGGAACACTGAAGCTTTCTTT
TRBJ2-7 | TRBV7-9 | NA | NA | CASSVIAAGTASPYEQYF | TGTGCCAGCAGCGTCATAGCGGCCGGGACAGCCTCTCCCTACGAGCAGTACTTC
TRBJ1-5 | TRBV6-1 | TRBD1 | NA | CASSDRQGGGQPQHF | TGTGCCAGCAGTGATCGACAGGGGGGGGGACAGCCCCAGCATTTT
TRBJ2-1 | TRBV10-1 | TRBD2 | NA | CASSEGLAGLHEQFF | TGCGCCAGCAGCGAAGGACTAGCGGGTCTGCATGAGCAGTTCTTC
TRBJ2-3 | TRBV13 | TRBD1 | NA | CASRSGTGHDTQYF | TGTGCCAGCAGATCCGGGACAGGGCACGATACGCAGTATTTT
TRBJ2-7 | TRBV7-9 | NA | NA | CASSLGDGSSYEQYF | TGTGCCAGCAGCTTAGGGGACGGGAGCTCCTACGAGCAGTACTTC
TRBJ2-5 | TRBV9 | NA | NA | CASSVGLSQETQYF | TGTGCCAGCAGCGTAGGACTAAGCCAAGAGACCCAGTACTTC
TRBJ2-3 | TRBV28 | NA | NA | CASSLKGIGLDTQYF | TGTGCCAGCAGTTTGAAAGGTATAGGGCTTGATACGCAGTATTTT
TRBJ1-2 | TRBV19 | NA | few | CASSGQGKGYTF | TGTGCCAGTAGTGGGCAGGGGAAAGGCTACACCTTC
TRBJ1-2 | TRBV5-1 | TRBD1 | NA | CASGPITGTAEGYTF | TGCGCCAGCGGCCCAATCACCGGGACAGCGGAGGGCTACACCTTC
TRBJ2-2 | TRBV11-1 | NA | NA | CASSYTGSGELFF | TGTGCCAGCAGCTACACAGGGTCCGGGGAGCTGTTTTTT
TRBJ2-4 | TRBV9 | NA | NA | CASSAGQPVAKNIQYF | TGTGCCAGCAGCGCCGGACAGCCCGTAGCCAAAAACATTCAGTACTTC
TRBJ2-7 | TRBV5-4 | NA | NA | CASSLDGSPYEQYF | TGTGCCAGCAGCTTGGATGGCAGTCCCTACGAGCAGTACTTC
TRBJ2-2 | TRBV5-1 | NA | NA | CASRGGFRNTGELFF | TGCGCCAGCAGGGGGGGCTTCCGAAACACCGGGGAGCTGTTTTTT
TRBJ2-5 | TRBV5-6 | NA | once | CASSLGVFGTQYF | TGTGCCAGCAGCTTGGGGGTATTCGGGACCCAGTACTTC
TRBJ2-3 | TRBV10-3 | NA | NA | CAISVGFDTDTQYF | TGTGCCATCAGTGTGGGCTTCGACACAGATACGCAGTATTTT
TRBJ2-1 | TRBV27 | TRBD2 | NA | CASSFWTSGYGEQFF | TGTGCCAGCAGTTTTTGGACTAGCGGCTACGGTGAGCAGTTCTTC
TRBJ2-3 | TRBV11-1 | TRBD2 | NA | CASSSSGVGTDTQYF | TGTGCCAGCAGCAGTAGCGGGGTTGGCACAGATACGCAGTATTTT
TRBJ2-3 | TRBV5-1 | NA | NA | CASSLSNVRITDTQYF | TGCGCCAGCAGCTTGTCCAATGTGCGAATCACAGATACGCAGTATTTT
TRBJ1-2 | TRBV5-4 | NA | NA | CASSSPTRVEGYGYTF | TGTGCCAGCAGCTCCCCCACTCGCGTGGAAGGGTATGGCTACACCTTC